This T cell receptor (beta chain) was obtained from a study of PD-L1 blockade in urothelial cancer. Study-wide background: Once treatment had started, blood was analyzed at 3 weeks (second dose) and again at 6 weeks. Study results and caveats: Tumor-associated TCR clones expanded more in blood at 3 weeks in patients with durable benefit.

Clones were read by immunoSEQ multiplex PCR, and TCRdb kept only the in-frame ones, dropping some. The sample consists of around 50,000 clones, about 85% of them appearing once. The CDR3 covers 12 residues. CDR1 and CDR2 from the germline V gene are ENHRY and SYGVKD. Time point defined: peripheral blood 6 weeks after treatment start. Concerning this clone itself: The antigen is unknown. Sequence at one end of the junction differs from germline and may be a read error.

The V and J genes are TRBV10-3 and TRBJ2-5; 7 nucleotides align to TRBD1. The sequences come from PBMCs, collected around atezolizumab (anti-PD-L1) treatment. This TCR was recovered from a man aged 45 to 65 with urothelial cancer. CDR3 nucleotide sequence: TGTGCCATCAGTGACGGGACAGCGACCAAGTACTTC. Protein sequence: CAISDGTATKYF.